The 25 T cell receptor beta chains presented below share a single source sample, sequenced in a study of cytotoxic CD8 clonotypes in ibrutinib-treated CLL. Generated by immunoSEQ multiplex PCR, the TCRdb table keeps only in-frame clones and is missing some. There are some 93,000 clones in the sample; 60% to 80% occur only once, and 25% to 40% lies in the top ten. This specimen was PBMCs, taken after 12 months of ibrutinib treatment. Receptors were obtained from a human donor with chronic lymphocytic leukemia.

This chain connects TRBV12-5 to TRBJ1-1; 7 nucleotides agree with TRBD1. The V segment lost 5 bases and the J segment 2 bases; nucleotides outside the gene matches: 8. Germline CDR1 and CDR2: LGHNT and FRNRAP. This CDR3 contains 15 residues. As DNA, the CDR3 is TGTGCTAGTGGTACGGGACAGTCACTTAACACTGAAGCTTTCTTT. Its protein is CASGTGQSLNTEAFF.

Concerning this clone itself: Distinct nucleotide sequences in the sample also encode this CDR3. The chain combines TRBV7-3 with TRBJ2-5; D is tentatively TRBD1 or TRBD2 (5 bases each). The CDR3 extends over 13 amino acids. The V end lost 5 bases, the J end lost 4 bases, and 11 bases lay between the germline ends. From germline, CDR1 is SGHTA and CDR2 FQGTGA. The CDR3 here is CASSPGRGETQYF. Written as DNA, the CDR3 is TGTGCCAGCAGCCCGGGACGCGGAGAGACCCAGTACTTC.

CDR3 coding DNA: TGCGCCAGCAGCCCTACCGGGGGGACCCAAGAGACCCAGTACTTC. As protein: CASSPTGGTQETQYF. This chain joins TRBV5-1 and TRBJ2-5, with 7 positions matching TRBD2. The CDR3 loop spans 15 amino acids. With 4 bases clipped from V and 1 base from J, the junction kept 7 bases outside the gene matches. Germline CDR1 is SGHRS and CDR2 is YFSETQ.

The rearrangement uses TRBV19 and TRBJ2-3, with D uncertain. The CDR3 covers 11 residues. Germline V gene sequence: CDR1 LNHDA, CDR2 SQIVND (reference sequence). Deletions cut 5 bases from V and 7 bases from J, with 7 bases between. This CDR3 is CASSSWHTQYF. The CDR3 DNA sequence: TGTGCCAGTAGTTCCTGGCATACGCAGTATTTT.

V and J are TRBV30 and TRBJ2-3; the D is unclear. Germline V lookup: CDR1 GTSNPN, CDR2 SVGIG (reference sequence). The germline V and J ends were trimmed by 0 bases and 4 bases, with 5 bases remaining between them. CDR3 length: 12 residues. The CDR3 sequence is CAWSVFSDTQYF. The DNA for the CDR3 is TGTGCCTGGAGTGTATTCTCAGATACGCAGTATTTT.

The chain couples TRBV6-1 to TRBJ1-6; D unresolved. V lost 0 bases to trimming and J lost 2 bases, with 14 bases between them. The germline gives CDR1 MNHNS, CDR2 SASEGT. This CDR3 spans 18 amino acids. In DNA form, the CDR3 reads TGTGCCAGCAGTGAAGCCAGGTTCTATGAAACCTATAATTCACCCCTCCACTTT. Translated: CASSEARFYETYNSPLHF.

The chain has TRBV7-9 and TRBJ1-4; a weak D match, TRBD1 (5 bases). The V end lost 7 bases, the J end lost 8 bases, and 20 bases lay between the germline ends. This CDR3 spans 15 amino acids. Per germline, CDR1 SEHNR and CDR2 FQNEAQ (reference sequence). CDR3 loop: CASTKTEGLGEKLFF. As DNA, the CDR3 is TGTGCCAGCACCAAAACGGAGGGGCTCGGCGAAAAACTGTTTTTT.

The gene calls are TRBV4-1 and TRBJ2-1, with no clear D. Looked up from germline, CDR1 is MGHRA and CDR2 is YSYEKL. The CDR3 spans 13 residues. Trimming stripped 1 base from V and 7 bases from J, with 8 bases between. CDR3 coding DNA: TGCGCCAGCAGCCAAGGGAGCTCAAATGAGCAGTTCTTC. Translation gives CASSQGSSNEQFF.

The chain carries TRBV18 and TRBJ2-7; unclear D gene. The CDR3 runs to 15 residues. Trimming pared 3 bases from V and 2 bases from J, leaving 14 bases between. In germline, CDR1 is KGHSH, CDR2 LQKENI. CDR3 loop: CASSPSRGPAYEQYF. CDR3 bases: TGTGCCAGCTCACCCTCCCGAGGACCAGCCTACGAGCAGTACTTC.

The chain's CDR3 is CASSLARGQGASNEQFF. DNA for the CDR3: TGTGCCAGCAGCTTAGCGCGGGGACAGGGGGCCTCCAATGAGCAGTTCTTC. The chain carries TRBV7-2 and TRBJ2-1; 12 bases map to TRBD1. The CDR3 consists of 17 residues. J lost 6 bases, V lost 0 bases, and 6 bases had no gene match. Germline-derived CDR1 and CDR2 are SGHTA and FQGNSA.

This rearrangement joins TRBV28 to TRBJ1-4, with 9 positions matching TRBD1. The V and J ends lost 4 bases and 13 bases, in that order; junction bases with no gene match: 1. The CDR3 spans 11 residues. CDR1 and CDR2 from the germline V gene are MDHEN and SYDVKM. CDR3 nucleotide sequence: TGTGCCAGCAGTTCGGACAGGGGACTGTTTTTT. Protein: CASSSDRGLFF.

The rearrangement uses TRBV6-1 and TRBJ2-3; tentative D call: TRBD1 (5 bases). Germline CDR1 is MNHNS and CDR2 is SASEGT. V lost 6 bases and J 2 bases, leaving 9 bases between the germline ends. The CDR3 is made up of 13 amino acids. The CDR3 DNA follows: TGTGCCAGCAGGATACAGGCCACAGATACGCAGTATTTT. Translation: CASRIQATDTQYF.

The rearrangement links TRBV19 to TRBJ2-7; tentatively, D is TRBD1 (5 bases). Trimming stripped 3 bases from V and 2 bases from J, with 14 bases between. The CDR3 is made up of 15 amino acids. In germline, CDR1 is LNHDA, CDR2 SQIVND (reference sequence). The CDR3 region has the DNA TGTGCCAGTAGTATCAGACAGTCTTCGACCTACGAGCAGTACTTC. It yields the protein CASSIRQSSTYEQYF.

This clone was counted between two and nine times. The CDR3 nucleotides read TGTGCCAGCAGTTTGTCCAGCGGCGCAGATACGCAGTATTTT. Encoded protein: CASSLSSGADTQYF. The chain recombines TRBV6-5 with TRBJ2-3, with a tentative D call TRBD2 (5 bases). The germline V gene encodes CDR1 MNHEY and CDR2 SVGAGI. This CDR3 is 14 amino acids long. Trimming took 4 bases from V and 4 from J, leaving 12 bases between them.

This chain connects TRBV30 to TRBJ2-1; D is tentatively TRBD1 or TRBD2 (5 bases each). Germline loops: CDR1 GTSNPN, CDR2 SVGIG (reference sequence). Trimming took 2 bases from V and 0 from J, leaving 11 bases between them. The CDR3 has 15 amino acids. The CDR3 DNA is TGTGCCTGGAGTATGGGACCCGTCTCCTACAATGAGCAGTTCTTC. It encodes CAWSMGPVSYNEQFF.

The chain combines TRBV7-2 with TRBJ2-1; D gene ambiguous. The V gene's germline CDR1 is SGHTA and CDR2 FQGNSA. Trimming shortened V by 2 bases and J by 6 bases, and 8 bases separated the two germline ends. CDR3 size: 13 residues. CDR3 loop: CASSLWFGNEQFF. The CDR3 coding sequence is TGTGCCAGCAGCTTATGGTTTGGCAATGAGCAGTTCTTC. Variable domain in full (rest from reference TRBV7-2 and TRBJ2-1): GAGVSQSPSNKVTEKGKDVELRCDPISGHTALYWYRQSLGQGLEFLIYFQGNSAPDKSGLPSDRFSAERTGGSVSTLTIQRTQQEDSAVYLCASSLWFGNEQFFGPGTRLTVL.

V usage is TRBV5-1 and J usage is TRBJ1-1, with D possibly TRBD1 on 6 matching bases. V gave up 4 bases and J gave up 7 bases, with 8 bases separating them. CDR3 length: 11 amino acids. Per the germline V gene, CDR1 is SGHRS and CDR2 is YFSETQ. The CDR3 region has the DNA TGCGCCAGCAGCGAACAGGGTGAAGCTTTCTTT. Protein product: CASSEQGEAFF.

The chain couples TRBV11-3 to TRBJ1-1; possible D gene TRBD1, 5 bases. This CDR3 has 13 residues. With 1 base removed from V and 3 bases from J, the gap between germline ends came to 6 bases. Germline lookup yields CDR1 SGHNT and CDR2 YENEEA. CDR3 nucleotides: TGTGCCAGCAGCTTAGGAGGGGACACTGAAGCTTTCTTT. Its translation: CASSLGGDTEAFF.

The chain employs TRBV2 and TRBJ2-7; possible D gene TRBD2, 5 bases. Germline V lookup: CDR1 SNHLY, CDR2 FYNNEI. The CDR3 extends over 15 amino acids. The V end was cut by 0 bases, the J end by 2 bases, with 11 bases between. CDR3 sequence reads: CASSEAEGDTYEQYF. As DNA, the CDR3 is TGTGCCAGCAGTGAAGCCGAGGGTGACACCTACGAGCAGTACTTC.

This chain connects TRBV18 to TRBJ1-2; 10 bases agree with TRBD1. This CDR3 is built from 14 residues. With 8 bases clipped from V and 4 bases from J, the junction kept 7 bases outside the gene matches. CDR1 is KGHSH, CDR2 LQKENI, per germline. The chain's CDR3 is CASRQGALGYGYTF. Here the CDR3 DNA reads TGTGCCAGCCGACAGGGGGCGCTTGGCTATGGCTACACCTTC.

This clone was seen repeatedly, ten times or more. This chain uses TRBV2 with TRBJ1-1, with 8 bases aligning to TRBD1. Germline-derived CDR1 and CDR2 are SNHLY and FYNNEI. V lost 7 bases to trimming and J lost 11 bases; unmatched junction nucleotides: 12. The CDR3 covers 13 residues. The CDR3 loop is CASIPGQVHLAFF. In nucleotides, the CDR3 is TGTGCCAGCATTCCGGGACAGGTGCATCTGGCTTTCTTT. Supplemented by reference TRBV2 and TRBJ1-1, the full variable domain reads EPEVTQTPSHQVTQMGQEVILRCVPISNHLYFYWYRQILGQKVEFLVSFYNNEISEKSEIFDDQFSVERPDGSNFTLKIRSTKLEDSAMYFCASIPGQVHLAFFGQGTRLTVV.

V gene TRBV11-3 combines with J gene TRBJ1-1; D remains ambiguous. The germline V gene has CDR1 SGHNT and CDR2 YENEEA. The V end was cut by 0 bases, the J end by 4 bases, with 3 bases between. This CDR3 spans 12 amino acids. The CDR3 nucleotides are TGTGCCAGCAGCTTAGACACCACTGAAGCTTTCTTT. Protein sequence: CASSLDTTEAFF. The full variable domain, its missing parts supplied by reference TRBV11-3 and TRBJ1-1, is EAGVVQSPRYKIIEKKQPVAFWCNPISGHNTLYWYLQNLGQGPELLIRYENEEAVDDSQLPKDRFSAERLKGVDSTLKIQPAELGDSAVYLCASSLDTTEAFFGQGTRLTVV.

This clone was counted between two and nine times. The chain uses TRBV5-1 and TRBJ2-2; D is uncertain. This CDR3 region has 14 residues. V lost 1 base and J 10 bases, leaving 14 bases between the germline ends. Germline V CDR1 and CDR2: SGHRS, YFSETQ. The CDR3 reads CASSLSPSQKELFF. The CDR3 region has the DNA TGCGCCAGCAGCTTGTCGCCTAGTCAGAAGGAGCTGTTTTTT.

The CDR3 coding sequence is TGTGCCAGCAGCAAAGGGAGATCCAGGGGACACACTGAAGCTTTCTTT. Its translation is CASSKGRSRGHTEAFF. This rearrangement joins TRBV21-1 to TRBJ1-1; the D call TRBD1 from the table was never checked on the DNA. TRBV21-1 is deemed a pseudogene. The CDR3 sequence is 16 residues long.

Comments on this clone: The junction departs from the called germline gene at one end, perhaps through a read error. The CDR3 nucleotides are TGTGCCGGCAGTTTCGGGACACTCTTAGGCTACACCTTC. Its translation is CAGSFGTLLGYTF. The V call is TRBV28, the J call TRBJ1-2; D may be TRBD1 (6 bases). Germline assignment: CDR1 MDHEN and CDR2 SYDVKM. The CDR3 is made up of 13 amino acids.